The rows below give T cell receptor beta chains drawn from one sample of a study of OX40 agonist ivuxolimab in advanced cancers. Generated by immunoSEQ multiplex PCR, the TCRdb table keeps only in-frame clones and is missing some. The profile covers some 70,000 clones, with around four fifths appearing a single time and about 2.4% taken by the ten largest. The source material was CD4+ or CD8+ T cells sorted from blood, sampled in a trial of the OX40 agonist ivuxolimab. These receptors were taken from an adult with an advanced solid tumor such as melanoma, head and neck, liver or kidney cancer. Both conserved end residues are part of each CDR3. Each record gives: D gene, V gene, J gene, CDR3 protein. D genes are given only for firm matches.

D gene: NA
V gene: TRBV27
J gene: TRBJ2-1
CDR3 protein: CASTRPGAGNEQFF

D gene: NA
V gene: TRBV11-3
J gene: TRBJ2-3
CDR3 protein: CASSLTADTQYF

D gene: NA
V gene: TRBV6-5
J gene: TRBJ2-1
CDR3 protein: CASSPGVAYNEQFF

D gene: TRBD2
V gene: TRBV11-3
J gene: TRBJ2-5
CDR3 protein: CASSLGLADRETQYF

D gene: NA
V gene: TRBV5-1
J gene: TRBJ1-2
CDR3 protein: CASSLSGGLIYGYTF

D gene: TRBD2
V gene: TRBV4-1
J gene: TRBJ2-5
CDR3 protein: CASSQDRGRGSGRAAETQYF

D gene: TRBD1
V gene: TRBV6-5
J gene: TRBJ2-7
CDR3 protein: CASSYSGQNSYEQYF

D gene: NA
V gene: TRBV5-1
J gene: TRBJ2-5
CDR3 protein: CASSSPVAGLETQYF

D gene: NA
V gene: TRBV6-5
J gene: TRBJ1-1
CDR3 protein: CASSYSGGYTEAFF

D gene: TRBD2
V gene: TRBV11-1
J gene: TRBJ2-1
CDR3 protein: CASSRNSGRDEQFF